A single sample is the source of the 29 T cell receptor beta chains below, sequenced in a study of synovial regulatory T cells in juvenile arthritis. Assay used: immunoSEQ multiplex PCR; TCRdb lists only in-frame clones, some missing. The specimen's table records roughly 10,000 clones. Sample: Treg cells from blood. Sample subset: remaining (HLA-DR-negative) circulating blood Treg cells. These receptors all stem from a donor between 2 and 35 years old with juvenile idiopathic arthritis.

CDR3 loop: CASRASGTYEQYF. The rearrangement links TRBV7-2 to TRBJ2-7; no DNA is available, so the TRBD2 call from TCRdb remains unchecked. The germline V gene encodes CDR1 SGHTA and CDR2 FQGNSA. CDR3 length equals 13 residues. A DNA sequence was not provided.

V and J are TRBV19 and TRBJ1-1; TCRdb lists TRBD1, though no DNA is available to test this call. This CDR3 has 14 residues. Only the protein is on record. The germline V gene encodes CDR1 LNHDA and CDR2 SQIVND (reference sequence). CDR3 in amino acids: CASSWDRGGTEAFF.

This chain links TRBV14 with TRBJ1-1. The CDR3 totals 15 residues. DNA is not on record. The V gene's germline CDR1 is SGHDN and CDR2 FVKESK. The CDR3 is CASSPFGAMNTEAFF.

The chain recombines TRBV5-1 with TRBJ2-7; checking the TCRdb D call of TRBD2 is not possible without DNA. Germline-derived CDR1 and CDR2 are SGHRS and YFSETQ. This CDR3 is 16 amino acids long. DNA was not recorded. The CDR3: CASSLAASGRLYEQYF.

The chain links TRBV9 to TRBJ1-4; the TRBD1 assignment by TCRdb is unverifiable without DNA. The CDR3 is 15 amino acids. No DNA is recorded. Germline V gene lookup returns CDR1 SGDLS and CDR2 YYNGEE. CDR3: CASSADRGGEEKLFF.

The chain is built from TRBV7-7 and TRBJ2-7; TCRdb's D call of TRBD1 is untestable without DNA. This CDR3 is 15 amino acids long. This entry has no DNA. Germline CDR1 SSHAT, CDR2 FNYEAQ (reference sequence). CDR3 sequence reads: CASGLYRDRYYEQYF.

The chain uses TRBV6-4 and TRBJ2-7. This CDR3 is 16 amino acids long. This entry has no DNA. The germline CDR1 and CDR2 sequences are MRHNA and SNTAGT. The CDR3 region is CASILLVGSHNYEQYF.

This rearrangement joins TRBV5-1 to TRBJ2-3; TCRdb returns TRBD2, unconfirmable since there is no DNA. Germline assignment: CDR1 SGHRS and CDR2 YFSETQ. This CDR3 has 13 residues. No DNA has been recorded. CDR3 region: CASRGTSVDTQYF.

The chain carries TRBV6-1 and TRBJ2-7; TCRdb calls TRBD2, which cannot be checked without DNA. CDR3 length: 14 residues. The protein alone is recorded here. CDR1 and CDR2 (germline): MNHNS, SASEGT. CDR3 residues: CASSQPGLSAEQYF.

This chain connects TRBV6-6 to TRBJ2-1; TCRdb's assignment of TRBD1 cannot be checked, as there is no DNA. Germline CDR1 MNHNY, CDR2 SVGAGI (reference sequence). The CDR3 sequence is 15 residues long. A DNA sequence was not provided. The CDR3 loop reads CASGPGTPSYNEQFF.

This rearrangement joins TRBV7-8 to TRBJ2-7; TCRdb outputs TRBD2, but without DNA this stays unchecked. This CDR3 is 13 amino acids long. Only the protein is available. CDR1 SGHVS and CDR2 FQNEAQ come from the germline V gene. CDR3 protein: CASGRVSNYEQYF.

The chain couples TRBV4-1 to TRBJ2-7; the TCRdb D gene call, TRBD2, has no DNA to confirm it. The CDR3 covers 18 residues. No nucleotide data were recorded. Germline V gives CDR1 MGHRA, CDR2 YSYEKL. CDR3 protein: CASSRRGPQTGNSYEQYF.

V and J are TRBV4-2 and TRBJ2-1. The CDR3 extends over 13 amino acids. No DNA is recorded. Germline V gene sequence: CDR1 LGHNA, CDR2 YNFKEQ. CDR3 region: CASSQVGHNEQFF.

The CDR3: CASSYSRDSGNQPQHF. This chain links TRBV6-5 with TRBJ1-5; TCRdb outputs TRBD1, but without DNA this stays unchecked. The CDR3 has 16 amino acids. The DNA is unrecorded. Germline-derived CDR1 and CDR2 are MNHEY and SVGAGI.

This chain uses TRBV19 with TRBJ2-7; TCRdb proposes TRBD1, but this gene call is untestable without DNA. The CDR3 sequence is 13 residues long. No DNA appears here. Germline lookup yields CDR1 LNHDA and CDR2 SQIVND (reference sequence). CDR3 amino acids: CASSTTLTYEQYF.

The chain carries TRBV5-1 and TRBJ2-3; without DNA, the TCRdb call of TRBD2 cannot be checked. CDR1 is SGHRS, CDR2 YFSETQ, per germline. The CDR3 length is 15 residues. No DNA is recorded. CDR3 loop: CASSLTSGRLDTQYF. Filled out from reference TRBV5-1 and TRBJ2-3, the complete variable domain reads KAGVTQTPRYLIKTRGQQVTLSCSPISGHRSVSWYQQTPGQGLQFLFEYFSETQRNKGNFPGRFSGRQFSNSRSEMNVSTLELGDSALYLCASSLTSGRLDTQYFGPGTRLTVL.

The chain recombines TRBV5-6 with TRBJ1-2. The CDR3 is 12 amino acids. The coding DNA is unavailable. Germline V lookup: CDR1 SGHDT, CDR2 YYEEEE. This chain's CDR3 is CASSSVRYGYTF.

The CDR3 reads CASSRGGPHSYEQYF. The chain couples TRBV5-1 to TRBJ2-7; TCRdb designates TRBD2, a call that cannot be tested without DNA. The CDR3 is made up of 15 amino acids. No DNA has been recorded. Germline lookup yields CDR1 SGHRS and CDR2 YFSETQ.

This chain connects TRBV19 to TRBJ2-3. The germline CDR1 and CDR2 sequences are LNHDA and SQIVND (reference sequence). This CDR3 is built from 13 residues. No nucleotide data were recorded. CDR3 sequence: CASSMAETDTQYF.

This rearrangement joins TRBV11-3 to TRBJ2-3; TCRdb names TRBD2, which stays unverified in the absence of DNA. This CDR3 contains 16 residues. DNA was not recorded. Germline lookup yields CDR1 SGHNT and CDR2 YENEEA. CDR3 region: CASSSVGGANTDTQYF.

The chain has TRBV28 and TRBJ2-7. Germline CDR1 is MDHEN and CDR2 is SYDVKM. The CDR3 loop spans 15 amino acids. A DNA sequence was not provided. The CDR3 loop is CASNAPGRSSYEQYF.

Here the CDR3 reads CASSPLGVTGELFF. The V call is TRBV5-1, the J call TRBJ2-2; TCRdb indicates TRBD2, and absent DNA this call remains unverified. Germline V lookup: CDR1 SGHRS, CDR2 YFSETQ. The CDR3 runs to 14 residues. There is no recorded DNA.

This sequence joins TRBV9 and TRBJ2-7; absent DNA, TCRdb's TRBD2 call cannot be checked. This CDR3 has 13 amino acids. Only the protein sequence is given. Germline V lookup: CDR1 SGDLS, CDR2 YYNGEE. This chain's CDR3 is CASSGRNQAEQYF.

The CDR3 sequence: CASSYLREGSYEQYF. V usage is TRBV6-7 and J usage is TRBJ2-7; absent DNA, TCRdb's TRBD2 call cannot be checked. TRBV6-7 counts as an open reading frame of uncertain function. The CDR3 extends over 15 amino acids. No DNA is given.

The chain uses TRBV6-5 and TRBJ2-3; TCRdb proposes TRBD1, but this gene call is untestable without DNA. Germline assignment: CDR1 MNHEY and CDR2 SVGAGI. The CDR3 runs 16 residues. No DNA sequence is on record. CDR3 sequence: CASSYSMWGHGDTQYF.

Measured by frequency, this clone is medium-sized. The rearrangement uses TRBV6-6 and TRBJ1-1; TCRdb's D call, TRBD1, is unchecked because there is no DNA. Germline CDR1 is MNHNY and CDR2 is SVGAGI (reference sequence). This CDR3 spans 11 amino acids. No DNA accompanies this entry. This chain's CDR3 is CASSYAGEAFF.

The V call is TRBV4-1, the J call TRBJ1-5. The CDR3 extends over 15 amino acids. No DNA is recorded. CDR1 is MGHRA, CDR2 YSYEKL, per germline. CDR3 region: CASSQDPIPNQPQHF.

The chain joins TRBV19 to TRBJ1-1; TCRdb's D call, TRBD1, is unchecked because there is no DNA. CDR3 size: 16 residues. No nucleotide data were recorded. Germline lookup yields CDR1 LNHDA and CDR2 SQIVND (reference sequence). CDR3 protein: CATRDTSTIKNTEAFF.

The chain combines TRBV15 with TRBJ1-1; there is no DNA to check the TCRdb D call of TRBD1. The CDR3 extends over 14 amino acids. The record lacks a DNA sequence. The germline V gene encodes CDR1 LNHNV and CDR2 YYDKDF (reference sequence). The CDR3 is CATSRDLTGQGAFF.